This T cell receptor (beta chain) was observed in a study of blood T cell repertoires in COVID-19. In the study overall: The study drew acute and convalescent COVID-19 samples from the United States, Italy and Spain. The cDNA or gDNA used as material had been derived from T cells, B-cell-depleted T cells, or PBMCs.

The V end lost 4 bases, the J end lost 2 bases, and 11 bases lay between the germline ends. CDR1 and CDR2 (germline): SGHNT, YENEEA. CDR3 length: 15 amino acids. The authors' processing: Amplification of reference gene primers provided the estimated nucleated cell counts. Measured with immunoSEQ multiplex PCR; TCRdb has only the in-frame clones, and not every one. The DNA gave D and trimming, while V, J and clone size come from that table. The data hold 140,000 to 150,000 clones, with about 83% observed a single time. The TCR sequence derives from a man aged 50-59 years with acute or convalescent COVID-19. This chain joins TRBV11-3 and TRBJ2-2; D possibly corresponds to TRBD1 (6 bases). What was sequenced was peripheral blood. The CDR3 DNA follows: TGTGCCAGCAGCTCCCGGGACAAAAACACCGGGGAGCTGTTTTTT. It yields the protein CASSSRDKNTGELFF.